The 2 T cell receptor beta chains given below trace back to one sample, sequenced in a study of shared T cell receptors in the human thymus. The protocol was immunoSEQ multiplex PCR, while the TCRdb copy is restricted to in-frame clones and leaves out a portion. In the table there are some 760,000 clones, approximately 83% of which are singletons. This same sample was also taken into another study, of human thymus T cells.

Sequencing was performed on thymocytes. These receptors all come from a girl younger than two with a congenital heart defect.

The chain employs TRBV5-1 and TRBJ1-1; no reliable D call. The length of the CDR3 is 11 residues. The ends were cut back, 5 bases at V and 3 bases at J, with 5 bases in the middle. CDR1 and CDR2 from the germline V gene are SGHRS and YFSETQ. The CDR3 is CASRADTEAFF. The CDR3 nucleotides read TGCGCCAGCAGGGCGGACACTGAAGCTTTCTTT.

The gene calls are TRBV25-1 and TRBJ2-7; TRBD2 might be the D (5 bases). CDR3 length: 13 residues. V dropped 2 bases and J dropped 7 bases, with 12 bases sitting between them. CDR1 is MGHDK and CDR2 is SYGVNS in the germline V gene. The CDR3 DNA sequence: TGTGCCAGCAGTGAAGCGGGCCCCAGAGAGCAGTACTTC. Translation: CASSEAGPREQYF.